These 19 T cell receptor beta chains share one sample of origin, sequenced in a study of blood T cells in healthy people across ages. Primed by a sample-barcoded 5' primer and a J-beta primer mix, a second PCR proceeded for roughly 6 to 12 cycles. TCRdb called the 5' RACE reads again in MiXCR, with one record for every CDR3 protein. Here the sample spans 1.5 million to 2 million distinct CDR3 sequences, 25% to 30% being singletons. Source material: blood. The source of these receptors is a woman in her twenties or thirties in good health.

The sample holds a few counts of this clonotype. This chain connects TRBV2 to TRBJ2-1; the match to TRBD2 covers 9 bases. Trimming at V came to 3 bases and at J to 4 bases, leaving 4 bases not matched to a gene. Germline values: CDR1 SNHLY, CDR2 FYNNEI. This CDR3 contains 15 residues. The CDR3: CASSEQRGAYNEQFF. CDR3 coding DNA: TGTGCCAGCAGTGAGCAGCGGGGGGCGTACAATGAGCAGTTCTTC. The full variable domain, in which reference TRBV2 and TRBJ2-1 provide the parts outside the CDR3, is EPEVTQTPSHQVTQMGQEVILRCVPISNHLYFYWYRQILGQKVEFLVSFYNNEISEKSEIFDDQFSVERPDGSNFTLKIRSTKLEDSAMYFCASSEQRGAYNEQFFGPGTRLTVL.

This clonotype was counted at least ten times. The chain recombines TRBV28 with TRBJ1-2; 8 bases align to TRBD1. CDR3 size: 19 residues. Germline loops: CDR1 MDHEN, CDR2 SYDVKM. Losses at the gene ends were 4 bases for V and 4 bases for J; bases not matched to a gene: 20. In nucleotides, the CDR3 is TGTGCCAGCAGTTCGATGATCTCGCGGGGCAGGGGGCCCTCCTATGGCTACACCTTC. Translated, it gives CASSSMISRGRGPSYGYTF.

The chain has TRBV20-1 and TRBJ2-5; possibly TRBD1 or TRBD2 for D (5 bases each). Matching the DNA end better, TRBJ2-7 makes the J call doubtful. The germline V gene encodes CDR1 DFQATT and CDR2 SNEGSKA (reference sequence). CDR3 length equals 11 residues. The CDR3 sequence: CSAGDVYEQYF. CDR3 DNA sequence: TGCAGTGCTGGGGACGTGTACGAGCAGTACTTC.

This chain uses TRBV4-2 with TRBJ1-6, with D perhaps matching TRBD1 (6 bases). The germline CDR1 and CDR2 sequences are LGHNA and YNFKEQ. The germline V and J ends were trimmed by 4 bases and 5 bases, with 15 bases remaining between them. This CDR3 has 16 residues. The CDR3 sequence is CASSRQAGNDNSPLHF. Written as DNA, the CDR3 is TGTGCCAGCAGCCGACAGGCTGGCAATGATAATTCACCCCTCCACTTT.

This clonotype occurred a few times. The V gene is TRBV7-2, the J gene TRBJ2-1, with 10 bases that match TRBD2. The CDR3 totals 14 residues. CDR1 is SGHTA and CDR2 is FQGNSA in the germline V gene. Germline trimming cut 1 base from V and 14 bases from J; bases unmatched to any gene: 8. This chain's CDR3 is CASSLGGSGREEFF. As DNA, the CDR3 is TGTGCCAGCAGCTTAGGGGGGAGCGGGAGGGAGGAGTTCTTC.

Notes on this clonotype: A much larger clone lies a single base off, so this may be a read error. The V call is TRBV20-1, the J call TRBJ2-7, with 10 positions matching TRBD2. Trimming at V came to 5 bases and at J to 2 bases, leaving 6 bases not matched to a gene. Germline V CDR1 and CDR2: DFQATT, SNEGSKA (reference sequence). The CDR3 is made up of 14 amino acids. The CDR3 sequence: CSAGGLAAPYEQYF. CDR3 DNA: TGCAGTGCTGGAGGACTAGCGGCCCCCTACGAGCAGTACTTC.

This chain joins TRBV2 and TRBJ2-3; 7 nucleotides align to TRBD1. Germline V gene sequence: CDR1 SNHLY, CDR2 FYNNEI. This CDR3 has 13 amino acids. V shed 8 bases, J shed 3 bases, and the junction held 5 bases outside the gene matches. CDR3 DNA sequence: TGTGCCAGCTCTATGACAGGGACAGATACGCAGTATTTT. Translating it yields CASSMTGTDTQYF.

V gene TRBV20-1 combines with J gene TRBJ2-1; D is possibly TRBD2 (6 bases). The CDR3 runs to 14 residues. V was trimmed by 5 bases and J by 5 bases, leaving 16 bases between them. Germline loops: CDR1 DFQATT, CDR2 SNEGSKA (reference sequence). The CDR3 spells CSAQSGDRDNEQFF. Here the CDR3 DNA reads TGCAGTGCTCAGTCGGGGGATCGAGACAATGAGCAGTTCTTC.

This clonotype has more than one count but fewer than ten. The chain joins TRBV7-9 to TRBJ2-1; 10 bases agree with TRBD2. Looked up from germline, CDR1 is SEHNR and CDR2 is FQNEAQ (reference sequence). This CDR3 has 16 amino acids. V shed 4 bases and J 5 bases; nucleotides not matched to a gene: 8. This CDR3 is CASSSLAGALHNEQFF. The CDR3 nucleotides are TGTGCCAGCAGCTCTCTAGCGGGAGCCCTTCACAATGAGCAGTTCTTC.

This clonotype was picked up a small number of times. The chain is built from TRBV27 and TRBJ2-3; TRBD1 might be the D (5 bases). The germline V gene has CDR1 MNHEY and CDR2 SMNVEV (reference sequence). V was trimmed by 6 bases and J by 5 bases, leaving 18 bases between them. There are 15 residues in the CDR3. CDR3 nucleotides: TGTGCCAGCAGACCAACCAGGGCCGCGAAAGATACGCAGTATTTT. Amino acid sequence: CASRPTRAAKDTQYF.

This clonotype was observed many times. The CDR3 coding sequence is TGTGCCAGCTCACCTAATAGCGGGACCTACGAGCAGTACTTC. It yields the protein CASSPNSGTYEQYF. This rearrangement joins TRBV18 to TRBJ2-7; 8 positions agree with TRBD2. The CDR3 spans 14 residues. Unmatched junction bases numbered 3, after V lost 3 bases and J lost 2 bases. Germline lookup yields CDR1 KGHSH and CDR2 LQKENI. The whole variable domain, remainder taken from reference TRBV18 and TRBJ2-7, is NAGVMQNPRHLVRRRGQEARLRCSPMKGHSHVYWYRQLPEEGLKFMVYLQKENIIDESGMPKERFSAEFPKEGPSILRIQQVVRGDSAAYFCASSPNSGTYEQYFGPGTRLTVT.

This sequence joins TRBV20-1 and TRBJ1-2, with 8 bases fitting TRBD1. The CDR3 loop spans 15 amino acids. V lost 3 bases, J lost 7 bases, and 13 bases stayed unmatched. Germline assignment: CDR1 DFQATT and CDR2 SNEGSKA (reference sequence). In DNA form, the CDR3 reads TGCAGTGCTAGGCAGATACAGGGGGGCGGTGGTGGCTACACCTTC. This encodes CSARQIQGGGGGYTF.

Ten or more counts support this clonotype. The chain uses TRBV27 and TRBJ1-2, with 9 bases lining up with TRBD1. The CDR3 runs 14 residues. The germline CDR1 and CDR2 sequences are MNHEY and SMNVEV (reference sequence). V dropped 4 bases and J dropped 8; count of bases not matched to a gene: 8. The DNA for the CDR3 is TGTGCCAGCAGTTCCCTGGACAGGGGTTACGGCTACACCTTC. This codes for CASSSLDRGYGYTF.

The chain couples TRBV7-3 to TRBJ1-1; TRBD1 might be the D (5 bases). Germline values: CDR1 SGHTA, CDR2 FQGTGA. V lost 4 bases to trimming and J lost 3 bases, with 12 bases between them. The CDR3 runs to 14 residues. CDR3 sequence reads: CASSSSRGDTEAFF. The DNA for the CDR3 is TGTGCCAGCAGCTCGTCGAGGGGTGACACTGAAGCTTTCTTT.

This chain joins TRBV10-3 and TRBJ1-1; D unresolved. Between the trimmed V and J ends, which lost 0 bases and 11 bases, there was a span of 7 bases. The germline V gene encodes CDR1 ENHRY and CDR2 SYGVKD. This CDR3 has 11 residues. The CDR3 spells CAISESVMAFF. The DNA of the CDR3 is TGTGCCATCAGTGAGTCAGTTATGGCTTTCTTT.

This clonotype was counted only a few times. V and J are TRBV10-3 and TRBJ2-1; 8 bases are a match to TRBD2. The length of the CDR3 is 17 residues. Trimming took 0 bases from V and 4 from J; bases not matched to a gene: 8. Germline-derived CDR1 and CDR2 are ENHRY and SYGVKD. CDR3 protein: CAISESRDAGGYNEQFF. The CDR3 region has the DNA TGTGCCATCAGTGAGTCTAGAGACGCGGGGGGTTACAATGAGCAGTTCTTC.

The V gene is TRBV20-1, the J gene TRBJ2-1; a possible D gene is TRBD1 (6 bases). Germline CDR1 reads DFQATT; CDR2 reads SNEGSKA (reference sequence). V was pared by 6 bases and J by 7 bases, with 22 bases between. This CDR3 spans 15 amino acids. This CDR3 is CSANSGGLIRNEQFF. The CDR3 DNA sequence: TGCAGTGCCAACAGTGGGGGCCTAATCCGGAATGAGCAGTTCTTC.

This clonotype has a handful of counts. CDR3 sequence: CASSQESPGLAGINEQFF. The DNA for the CDR3 is TGTGCCAGCAGCCAAGAATCCCCTGGACTAGCGGGGATTAATGAGCAGTTCTTC. The chain carries TRBV4-2 and TRBJ2-1, with 12 bases matching TRBD2. Germline V gene data show CDR1 as LGHNA and CDR2 as YNFKEQ. The V and J ends lost 0 bases and 7 bases, in that order; junction bases with no gene match: 10. This CDR3 has 18 amino acids.

Notes on this clonotype: A single base separates this from a much larger clone, so it may be a read error. V and J are TRBV9 and TRBJ2-7; perhaps D is TRBD1 or TRBD2 (5 bases each). The V end lost 0 bases, the J end lost 2 bases, and 12 bases lay between the germline ends. The CDR3 totals 15 residues. Germline V gene lookup returns CDR1 SGDLS and CDR2 YYNGEE. CDR3: CASSVATDSAYEQYF. The CDR3 nucleotides are TGTGCCAGCAGCGTAGCGACAGATAGCGCCTACGAGCAGTACTTC. Drawing the rest from reference TRBV9 and TRBJ2-7, the complete variable domain is DSGVTQTPKHLITATGQRVTLRCSPRSGDLSVYWYQQSLDQGLQFLIQYYNGEERAKGNILERFSAQQFPDLHSELNLSSLELGDSALYFCASSVATDSAYEQYFGPGTRLTVT.